These T cell receptor beta chains were read from a single sample in a study of cytomegalovirus exposure and HLA in healthy donors. Clones were sequenced by immunoSEQ multiplex PCR, and TCRdb holds only the in-frame ones, with some missing. Of around 90,000 clones in the sample, less than 70% were seen once. Specimen: PBMCs. The source is a human donor in good health. Each CDR3 is given with its conserved first and last residue. Fields, in order: clone size, D gene, CDR3 length, V gene, J gene, CDR3 DNA, CDR3 protein. The D gene is left open where the match is weak. The size of a clone is reported for some rows only, either as once, few or many, or as a class for expanded clones.

-	TRBD1	16	TRBV7-9	TRBJ2-3	TGTGCCAGCAGCTTAGTACAGGGGGGATACACAGATACGCAGTATTTT	CASSLVQGGYTDTQYF
-	-	13	TRBV29-1	TRBJ2-1	TGCAGCGCCCTCCCCCGGGCTAGCCCCGAGCAGTTCTTC	CSALPRASPEQFF
-	-	15	TRBV29-1	TRBJ2-3	TGCAGCGTTGAATTGGTGGGACTCAGCACAGATACGCAGTATTTT	CSVELVGLSTDTQYF
-	TRBD2	12	TRBV7-2	TRBJ2-3	TGTGCCAGCAGCCCAACTAGCGGGGGGCAGTATTTT	CASSPTSGGQYF
-	-	16	TRBV11-2	TRBJ1-1	TGTGCCAGCAGCTTTGCGGTGGAGGAGTTTGGCACTGAAGCTTTCTTT	CASSFAVEEFGTEAFF
few	-	16	TRBV30	TRBJ1-2	TGTGCCTGGAGTGTAGGTACCTCCCCGGGAGGCTATGGCTACACCTTC	CAWSVGTSPGGYGYTF
few	TRBD1	17	TRBV19	TRBJ2-6	TGTGCCAGTAGTATTCTACCGGGACAGGGGAAATCTAACGTCCTGACTTTC	CASSILPGQGKSNVLTF
-	TRBD1	15	TRBV28	TRBJ2-4	TGTGCCAGCAGCAGGACAGGGTCAGCCAAAAACATTCAGTACTTC	CASSRTGSAKNIQYF
few	TRBD2	16	TRBV7-9	TRBJ2-1	TGTGCCAGCAGCGGCCCCCTGGCGGGGGAATACAATGAGCAGTTCTTC	CASSGPLAGEYNEQFF
-	TRBD2	13	TRBV9	TRBJ2-7	TGTGCCAGCAGCGTCGGGACTAGTCTCGGGCAGTACTTC	CASSVGTSLGQYF
once	-	14	TRBV4-3	TRBJ1-6	TGCGCCAGCAGCCAAGATTACAGTAATTCACCCCTCCACTTT	CASSQDYSNSPLHF
-	TRBD1	14	TRBV30	TRBJ1-4	TGTGCCTGGTCCCGACAGGGCAGCAATGAAAAACTGTTTTTT	CAWSRQGSNEKLFF
-	TRBD2	15	TRBV14	TRBJ2-3	TGTGCCAGCAGCCAAAGGACTAGCGGCACAGATACGCAGTATTTT	CASSQRTSGTDTQYF
-	TRBD1	16	TRBV18	TRBJ1-6	TGTGCCAGCTCATCTACAAGACAGGGGTATAATTCACCCCTCCACTTT	CASSSTRQGYNSPLHF
-	TRBD1	17	TRBV7-7	TRBJ1-5	TGTGCCAGCAGCTTAGCGCGAGGGGGCATAGGCAATCAGCCCCAGCATTTT	CASSLARGGIGNQPQHF
-	-	12	TRBV5-5	TRBJ2-7	TGTGCCAGCAGCTTCGGGGTCTACGAGCAGTACTTC	CASSFGVYEQYF
-	-	11	TRBV5-6	TRBJ2-1	TGTGCCAGCAGCTTTAACAATGAGCAGTTCTTC	CASSFNNEQFF
-	TRBD2	12	TRBV6-5	TRBJ2-5	TGTGCCAGCAGCAAAGCGGGGGGGACCCAGTACTTC	CASSKAGGTQYF
few	-	15	TRBV11-1	TRBJ1-4	TGTGCCAGCAGCTTCGACCCGGGACAAGTGGAAAAACTGTTTTTT	CASSFDPGQVEKLFF
-	-	14	TRBV30	TRBJ1-2	TGTGCCTGGAGCCCGACCGGGTTTAACTATGGCTACACCTTC	CAWSPTGFNYGYTF
-	TRBD2	15	TRBV5-4	TRBJ2-1	TGTGCCAGCAGCCCGGGGGGGGCCGGGTACAATGAGCAGTTCTTC	CASSPGGAGYNEQFF
few	-	14	TRBV9	TRBJ1-6	TGTGCCAGCAGCGTAGAACAGAAGAATTCACCCCTCCACTTT	CASSVEQKNSPLHF
-	-	17	TRBV7-9	TRBJ2-3	TGTGCCAGCAGCTCCAGTCTGTCTAGTCACTCCGCAGATACGCAGTATTTT	CASSSSLSSHSADTQYF
-	TRBD1	15	TRBV7-8	TRBJ1-2	TGTGCCAGCAGCTCCTTCTCGACAGGGGCAAACGGCTACACCTTC	CASSSFSTGANGYTF
few	-	12	TRBV5-4	TRBJ1-1	TGTGCCAGCAGCTTCGGAGGGACTGAAGCTTTCTTT	CASSFGGTEAFF
-	-	13	TRBV7-9	TRBJ1-2	TGTGCCAGCAGCCCCGAGGGGGTGAATGGCTACACCTTC	CASSPEGVNGYTF
-	-	12	TRBV7-9	TRBJ2-5	TGTGCCAGCAGCTTAAATCGGGAGACCCAGTACTTC	CASSLNRETQYF
-	TRBD1	15	TRBV19	TRBJ1-2	TGTGCCAGTAGTATAGCACCGGACAGGGATTATGGCTACACCTTC	CASSIAPDRDYGYTF
-	TRBD1	14	TRBV25-1	TRBJ2-7	TGTGCCAGCAGTGAATGGGGACAGAGCTACGAGCAGTACTTC	CASSEWGQSYEQYF
-	TRBD1	16	TRBV28	TRBJ1-2	TGTGCCAGCAGTTTACCCCCGGGACAGGGGCCTAGAGGCTACACCTTC	CASSLPPGQGPRGYTF
-	-	12	TRBV6-1	TRBJ2-2	TGTGCCAGCAGCAAAGCGGGCGGGGAGCTGTTTTTT	CASSKAGGELFF
once	-	13	TRBV6-1	TRBJ1-2	TGTGCCAGCAGGAGAACAGGGAACTATGGCTACACCTTC	CASRRTGNYGYTF
-	-	13	TRBV4-1	TRBJ2-7	TGCGCCAGCAGCCCCCGCCAGGGGTACGAGCAGTACTTC	CASSPRQGYEQYF
few	TRBD1	15	TRBV14	TRBJ2-1	TGTGCCAGCAGCCGAAGGACAGGGATATACAATGAGCAGTTCTTC	CASSRRTGIYNEQFF
-	TRBD1	15	TRBV6-5	TRBJ2-1	TGTGCCAGCAGTTATGACAGGGGATCCTACAATGAGCAGTTCTTC	CASSYDRGSYNEQFF
-	-	15	TRBV11-2	TRBJ1-4	TGTGCCAGCACCCGCGAGCAGGGGAGAAATGAAAAACTGTTTTTT	CASTREQGRNEKLFF
-	TRBD1	13	TRBV13	TRBJ2-7	TGTGCCAGCAGTGGGGACAGGCCCTACGAGCAGTACTTC	CASSGDRPYEQYF
-	TRBD1	18	TRBV19	TRBJ2-6	TGTGCCAGTAGTATGGGGACAGGGGGCCTATCTGGGGCCAACGTCCTGACTTTC	CASSMGTGGLSGANVLTF
-	TRBD1	15	TRBV9	TRBJ1-1	TGTGCCAGCAGCGCCAGGGACAGCACGAACACTGAAGCTTTCTTT	CASSARDSTNTEAFF